The 19 T cell receptor beta chains presented below share a single source sample, sequenced in a study of metastatic and nonmetastatic thyroid tumors (dated by TCRdb to about 2020). No patient had received any treatment before thyroid surgery. Library generation was performed with PCR. Sequencing relied on an Illumina HiSeq 4000. TCRdb trimmed public reads at Q25 via fastp, called clones via MiXCR and kept in-frame beta chains. This sample lists some 90,000 clones; 7.5% to 9% were detected once. The ten largest make up approximately 10% of the sample. What was sequenced was blood. The receptors here all came from a female donor with papillary thyroid cancer or a benign thyroid nodule (not recorded which). Some clones in this sample may be carry-over from other donors' samples.

This clone was counted between two and nine times. This rearrangement joins TRBV5-1 to TRBJ1-4; 7 bases map to TRBD1. Unmatched junction bases numbered 12, after V lost 0 bases and J lost 4 bases. Germline lookup yields CDR1 SGHRS and CDR2 YFSETQ. The CDR3 covers 18 residues. CDR3 residues: CASSLDTYTGANNEKLFF. CDR3 nucleotides: TGCGCCAGCAGCTTGGATACTTACACAGGGGCCAATAATGAAAAACTGTTTTTT.

This clone was seen ten or more times. The chain joins TRBV6-5 to TRBJ2-1; 8 bases fit TRBD1. Per the germline V gene, CDR1 is MNHEY and CDR2 is SVGAGI. The CDR3 has 17 amino acids. After removal of 2 bases from V and 10 bases from J, the junction contained 16 bases not matched to a gene. CDR3 region: CASSYHGAGGPPKEQFF. Here the CDR3 DNA reads TGTGCCAGCAGTTACCACGGGGCAGGGGGCCCCCCAAAAGAGCAGTTCTTC.

This clone was picked up many times. The sample contains more than one DNA sequence encoding this CDR3. This rearrangement joins TRBV5-1 to TRBJ1-1; no firm D call. CDR1 and CDR2 (germline): SGHRS, YFSETQ. This CDR3 comprises 15 residues. V gave up 0 bases and J gave up 2 bases, with 11 bases separating them. The CDR3 is CASSLGPVQNTEAFF. CDR3 bases: TGCGCCAGCAGCTTGGGGCCAGTCCAAAACACTGAAGCTTTCTTT.

This clone was seen at least ten times. The chain recombines TRBV7-6 with TRBJ2-5; 12 nucleotides agree with TRBD1. Trimming at V came to 2 bases and at J to 5 bases, leaving 9 bases not matched to a gene. The CDR3 runs to 17 residues. In germline, CDR1 is SGHVS, CDR2 FNYEAQ. The CDR3 DNA follows: TGTGCCAGCAGCTTAAGCGCCGGGGACAGGGGGCTCGAGACCCAGTACTTC. It encodes CASSLSAGDRGLETQYF.

In this sample, this clone turned up many times. The chain is built from TRBV27 and TRBJ2-3; D is undetermined. There are 12 residues in the CDR3. CDR1 is MNHEY and CDR2 is SMNVEV in the germline V gene (reference sequence). The V gene lost 5 bases and the J gene lost 6 bases, with 9 bases spanning the gap. The DNA of the CDR3 is TGTGCCAGCAGTCCGGGTCGGGATACGCAGTATTTT. The encoded protein is CASSPGRDTQYF.

Ten or more counts support this clone. The chain uses TRBV5-1 and TRBJ1-4; D is ambiguous. The V end was cut by 5 bases, the J end by 1 base, with 15 bases between. CDR1 is SGHRS and CDR2 is YFSETQ in the germline V gene. The CDR3 contains 16 residues. The CDR3 DNA reads as TGCGCCAGCAGATATGACCCTCAAGGAACTAATGAAAAACTGTTTTTT. This codes for CASRYDPQGTNEKLFF.

In its sample, this clone was seen many times. This chain uses TRBV4-1 with TRBJ2-5; 9 positions match TRBD2. Per germline, CDR1 MGHRA and CDR2 YSYEKL. With V trimmed by 1 base and J by 5 bases, 5 bases remained unmatched. The CDR3 length is 15 residues. Here the CDR3 reads CASSQVGLAGETQYF. CDR3 nucleotides: TGCGCCAGCAGCCAAGTAGGGCTAGCGGGGGAGACCCAGTACTTC.

As for this clone: Since a much larger clone is just one base distant, this may be a read error. The V gene is TRBV6-5, the J gene TRBJ2-1, with a tentative D call TRBD1 (6 bases). The CDR3 sequence is 17 residues long. Germline V gene data show CDR1 as MNHEY and CDR2 as SVGAGI. The V end was cut by 9 bases, the J end by 0 bases, with 21 bases between. Written as DNA, the CDR3 is TGTGCCAGTACCAAAGGGGGTGGCAAAATCTCCTACAATGAGCAGTTCTTC. Protein: CASTKGGGKISYNEQFF.

This clone was picked up a small number of times. The V call is TRBV6-5, the J call TRBJ1-4, with a tentative D call TRBD1 (6 bases). In germline, CDR1 is MNHEY, CDR2 SVGAGI. The CDR3 runs to 15 residues. The V gene lost 2 bases and the J gene lost 11 bases, with 18 bases spanning the gap. CDR3 loop: CASSYVRGSEDKLFF. The CDR3 nucleotides are TGTGCCAGCAGTTACGTAAGGGGGTCGGAGGACAAACTGTTTTTT.

The sample holds many counts of this clone. Relative to the germline gene, one junction end is altered; a read error may explain this. The chain employs TRBV6-1 and TRBJ1-1; the D is unclear. This CDR3 is 15 amino acids long. CDR1 is MNHNS and CDR2 is SASEGT in the germline V gene. The CDR3, as DNA: TGTTCCAGCAACCCCCCGGGGATGAGGAACACTGAAGCTTTCTTT. This gives the protein CSSNPPGMRNTEAFF.

This clone was seen many times. The V gene is TRBV19, the J gene TRBJ1-2; D call uncertain. The CDR3 runs 12 residues. V was cut by 3 bases and J by 5 bases, with 7 bases left in between. Germline assignment: CDR1 LNHDA and CDR2 SQIVND (reference sequence). The CDR3 DNA reads TGTGCCAGTAGTATGGAGGGATATGGCTACACCTTC. This codes for CASSMEGYGYTF.

This clone was counted many times. The rearrangement uses TRBV15 and TRBJ2-1, with 11 bases that match TRBD2. CDR3 length: 16 residues. The germline V gene encodes CDR1 LNHNV and CDR2 YYDKDF (reference sequence). V was pared by 0 bases and J by 8 bases, with 6 bases of the junction left unmatched. In DNA, the CDR3 is TGTGCCACCAGCAGAGATCGCGTAGCGGGGGGGCATGAGCAGTTCTTC. This translates into CATSRDRVAGGHEQFF.

In the case of this clone: This may arise from a read error, as a much more abundant clone is one base away. The chain links TRBV20-1 to TRBJ2-5, with 9 bases aligning to TRBD1. Germline CDR1 DFQATT, CDR2 SNEGSKA (reference sequence). The CDR3 loop spans 16 amino acids. The CDR3 nucleotides are TGCAGTGCTAGTTTGGGACAGGGCACCTTCCAAGAGGCCCAGTACTTC. Protein: CSASLGQGTFQEAQYF.

This clone was recorded at least ten times. This rearrangement joins TRBV11-2 to TRBJ2-2; 7 positions match TRBD1. Per germline, CDR1 SGHAT and CDR2 FQNNGV. Germline trimming cut 3 bases from V and 0 bases from J; bases unmatched to any gene: 4. This CDR3 spans 16 amino acids. The DNA for the CDR3 is TGTGCCAGCAGCTTCCAAGGACAGGCGAACACCGGGGAGCTGTTTTTT. This gives the protein CASSFQGQANTGELFF.

This clone appeared many times. The chain carries TRBV4-2 and TRBJ2-7; tentatively, D is TRBD1 (6 bases). The germline CDR1 and CDR2 sequences are LGHNA and YNFKEQ. Trimming removed 1 base from V and 2 bases from J, with 12 bases in between. The CDR3 covers 15 residues. The CDR3 DNA reads as TGTGCCAGCAGCCAAGCAGGGGAAACCGCCTACGAGCAGTACTTC. Protein: CASSQAGETAYEQYF.

This clone appeared many times. The V gene is TRBV2, the J gene TRBJ1-5, with D maybe TRBD1 (5 bases). Per the germline V gene, CDR1 is SNHLY and CDR2 is FYNNEI. V lost 5 bases and J 9 bases, leaving 14 bases between the germline ends. This CDR3 contains 13 residues. The CDR3 DNA is TGTGCCAGCAGTACCCAGGGCCACTGGCCCCAGCATTTT. Translation: CASSTQGHWPQHF.

Ten or more counts support this clone. The chain carries TRBV5-1 and TRBJ1-3, with a tentative D call TRBD1 (5 bases). Germline CDR1 SGHRS, CDR2 YFSETQ. The V end lost 3 bases, the J end lost 3 bases, and 13 bases lay between the germline ends. The CDR3 covers 15 residues. This chain's CDR3 is CASSWGAADGNTIYF. The CDR3 bases are TGCGCCAGCAGCTGGGGCGCGGCAGATGGAAACACCATATATTTT.

Many counts were recorded for this clone. J is TRBJ1-1 and V is TRBV12-3 or TRBV12-4; D perhaps matches TRBD1 (6 bases). This CDR3 spans 13 amino acids. Trimming removed 4 bases at V and 1 base at J, with 7 bases between. CDR3 amino acids: CASSSQGNTEAFF. CDR3 DNA: TGTGCCAGCAGTTCACAGGGGAACACTGAAGCTTTCTTT.

This clone came up many times. V is TRBV2 and J is TRBJ2-7; 8 bases map to TRBD1. V was clipped by 8 bases and J by 3 bases; unmatched bases: 6. Germline V lookup: CDR1 SNHLY, CDR2 FYNNEI. The CDR3 is made up of 13 amino acids. CDR3 amino acids: CASDRDRYYEQYF. Here the CDR3 DNA reads TGTGCCAGCGACCGGGACAGGTACTACGAGCAGTACTTC.